Listed here are 6 T cell receptor beta chains from one sample, sequenced in a study of cytomegalovirus exposure and HLA in healthy donors (dated by TCRdb to about 2017). The method was the immunoSEQ multiplex PCR assay. For the multiplex PCR, a mixture combining 60 forward primers for TCR Vbeta segments and 13 reverse primers for TCR Jbeta segments was used. In TCRdb, the immuneACCESS table is reduced to in-frame sequences with V and J assigned. These tables do not hold every clone; where another copy was compared, an unresolved V gene accounts for under half, and the others remain unexplained. The sample table contains about 140,000 clones; only one count was recorded for more than 55% of them. The ten top clones hold approximately 6.5% of the sample. Sample: PBMCs. Receptors originate from a woman aged 60-70 years in good health and CMV-seronegative.

The chain recombines TRBV2 with TRBJ2-1; 12 nucleotides line up with TRBD2. This CDR3 contains 14 residues. The J segment lost 12 bases and the V segment lost 6 bases, leaving 9 bases of the junction unmatched. CDR1 and CDR2 from the germline V gene are SNHLY and FYNNEI. The DNA of the CDR3 is TGTGCCAGCAGGACGCGGCTAGCGGGAGGGGGGCAGTTCTTC. This codes for CASRTRLAGGGQFF. Full variable domain (remainder filled in from reference TRBV2 and TRBJ2-1): EPEVTQTPSHQVTQMGQEVILRCVPISNHLYFYWYRQILGQKVEFLVSFYNNEISEKSEIFDDQFSVERPDGSNFTLKIRSTKLEDSAMYFCASRTRLAGGGQFFGPGTRLTVL.

J is TRBJ2-5 and V is TRBV5-1; the match to TRBD2 covers 8 bases. The CDR3 runs to 13 residues. V lost 4 bases, J lost 4 bases, and 3 bases stayed unmatched. Per germline, CDR1 SGHRS and CDR2 YFSETQ. The chain's CDR3 is CASSLSGVETQYF. The CDR3 coding sequence is TGCGCCAGCAGCCTTAGCGGGGTAGAGACCCAGTACTTC.

The chain links TRBV19 to TRBJ1-2, with 8 nucleotides matching TRBD1. Germline V CDR1 and CDR2: LNHDA, SQIVND (reference sequence). The J segment lost 1 base and the V segment lost 0 bases, leaving 10 bases of the junction unmatched. The CDR3 length is 18 residues. DNA of the CDR3: TGTGCCAGTAGTATAGATCGAGGACAGGGATATATTAACTATGGCTACACCTTC. Its protein product is CASSIDRGQGYINYGYTF.

The genes are TRBV2 and TRBJ2-3; D uncertain. With 5 bases removed from V and 1 base from J, the gap between germline ends came to 16 bases. CDR1 SNHLY and CDR2 FYNNEI come from the germline V gene. The CDR3 is 16 residues long. This chain's CDR3 is CASSHPSSFGTDTQYF. CDR3 DNA: TGTGCCAGCAGTCATCCTTCAAGCTTTGGCACAGATACGCAGTATTTT.

The chain links TRBV29-1 to TRBJ2-7; a weak D match, TRBD1 (6 bases). Germline-derived CDR1 and CDR2 are SQVTM and ANQGSEA. The CDR3 is made up of 12 amino acids. Trimming took off 6 bases at V and 6 bases at J, with 15 bases between the two ends. The CDR3 DNA reads as TGCAGCGTGGGGGCTGGACCGGGCGAGCAGTACTTC. Translated: CSVGAGPGEQYF.

This clone was found once. The chain combines TRBV5-1 with TRBJ2-1; a possible D gene is TRBD1 (6 bases). Trimming took off 4 bases at V and 3 bases at J, with 20 bases between the two ends. CDR1 and CDR2 (germline): SGHRS, YFSETQ. This CDR3 has 17 residues. The CDR3 spells CASSPLGAGHHYNEQFF. Written as DNA, the CDR3 is TGCGCCAGCAGCCCCCTGGGGGCCGGACACCACTACAATGAGCAGTTCTTC.